This TCR beta chain originates from a study of T-cell memory formation after mild COVID-19. General study findings and limits: Clones that contracted clustered mainly in CM and EM if CD4+ and in EMRA if CD8+. Memory sampled before infection contained some responding clones, suggesting cross-reactive memory joined.

Germline V gene data show CDR1 as SQVTM and CDR2 as ANQGSEA. Unmatched junction bases numbered 7, after V lost 7 bases and J lost 6 bases. The CDR3 spans 14 residues. Employing constant-segment primers, 5'RACE generated TCR alpha and TCR beta cDNA libraries bearing sample barcodes and UMIs. MiXCR, run by TCRdb on the 5' RACE reads, gives a single entry per CDR3 protein. The sample yields under 700,000 distinct CDR3 sequences, around 20% seen once. This clonotype was picked up a small number of times. Its target is not known. The sample comprised PBMCs or a T cell subset sorted from them (not recorded which). The V gene is TRBV29-1, the J gene TRBJ2-2, with 11 nucleotides matching TRBD2. This TCR came from an adult woman who had mild COVID-19 (a few samples of this study predate the infection). Cell type and time point are not known. The CDR3 sequence is CSARLSGGAGELFF. CDR3 nucleotides: TGCAGCGCCCGTCTTAGCGGGGGGGCCGGGGAGCTGTTTTTT.